This T cell receptor (beta chain) stems from a study of beta chain features in type 1 diabetes. The overall study: The study examined about 100,000,000 sorted cells across all samples.

CDR3 size: 15 residues. The V segment lost 5 bases and the J segment 4 bases; nucleotides outside the gene matches: 8. Germline CDR1 SEHNR, CDR2 FQNEAQ (reference sequence). On this clone itself: Its antigen is still unknown.

Isolated RNA was reverse transcribed in full, so expressed TCRB transcripts were sequenced. Regulatory, naive and central memory T cell samples averaged approximately 3.8 million reads. Data came from immunoSEQ multiplex PCR; TCRdb stores just in-frame clones and leaves some out. The profile shows about 620,000 clones, around 15% of them singletons. Findings and caveats of the study: Moderate yet significant TCRB CDR3 shortening was seen in Type 1 diabetes patients in all four CD4+ subsets. Cells with high TCR expression could be over-represented by cDNA sequencing.

The material sequenced was naive CD4+ T cells from blood. The sequence came from a man younger than 35 in good health. The chain combines TRBV7-9 with TRBJ1-2; 9 nucleotides agree with TRBD1. In nucleotides, the CDR3 is TGTGCCAGCAGCCCCCCGGGACAGGGACGCTATGGCTACACCTTC. It encodes CASSPPGQGRYGYTF.